One sample yielded the 6 T cell receptor beta chains listed below, sequenced in a study of CD8+ T cells in alopecia areata. TCR sequencing used cDNA made by reverse transcription of extracted RNA. Generated by immunoSEQ multiplex PCR, the TCRdb table keeps only in-frame clones and is missing some. The table includes fewer than 70,000 clones, 44% detected once. The source material was NKG2D-low CD8+ T cells sorted from blood. The receptors shown here come from a human donor with alopecia areata.

This clone occurred a few times. The chain uses TRBV7-9 and TRBJ2-1; the D call may be TRBD1 or TRBD2 (5 bases each). The CDR3 extends over 16 amino acids. The germline CDR1 and CDR2 sequences are SEHNR and FQNEAQ (reference sequence). V was shortened by 2 bases and J by 2 bases, with 13 bases between the two germline ends. The CDR3 sequence is CASSLILGVAYNEQFF. CDR3 in DNA: TGTGCCAGCAGCTTAATTTTGGGGGTGGCCTACAATGAGCAGTTCTTC. The full variable domain, completed using reference TRBV7-9 and TRBJ2-1, is DTGVSQNPRHKITKRGQNVTFRCDPISEHNRLYWYRQTLGQGPEFLTYFQNEAQLEKSRLLSDRFSAERPKGSFSTLEIQRTEQGDSAMYLCASSLILGVAYNEQFFGPGTRLTVL.

This clone was counted a few times. V is TRBV29-1 and J is TRBJ1-2, with TRBD1 as a possible D gene (5 bases). Germline CDR1 SQVTM, CDR2 ANQGSEA. Trimming shortened V by 6 bases and J by 8 bases, and 16 bases separated the two germline ends. CDR3 size: 12 residues. CDR3 DNA: TGCAGCGTCCCACTAGGACACCAGGGCTACACCTTC. Its protein product is CSVPLGHQGYTF.

V usage is TRBV4-1 and J usage is TRBJ2-7; D gene unclear. Germline V gives CDR1 MGHRA, CDR2 YSYEKL. V was clipped by 5 bases and J by 4 bases, with 12 bases between them. CDR3 size: 13 residues. CDR3 in amino acids: CASSLRLEYEQYF. In DNA, the CDR3 is TGCGCCAGCAGCTTGCGACTTGAATACGAGCAGTACTTC.

V is TRBV7-9 and J is TRBJ1-1, with D unclear. This CDR3 comprises 16 residues. Per the germline V gene, CDR1 is SEHNR and CDR2 is FQNEAQ (reference sequence). Trimming pared 2 bases from V and 2 bases from J, leaving 15 bases between. The CDR3 coding sequence is TGTGCCAGCAGCTTACCCCCAACCGGGATCAACACTGAAGCTTTCTTT. This sequence encodes CASSLPPTGINTEAFF.

The chain employs TRBV14 and TRBJ2-5; the D gene is possibly TRBD2 (5 bases). V was shortened by 0 bases and J by 5 bases, with 13 bases between the two germline ends. There are 15 residues in the CDR3. The germline gives CDR1 SGHDN, CDR2 FVKESK. The CDR3: CASSQDREVWETQYF. CDR3 sequence (DNA): TGTGCCAGCAGCCAAGATCGGGAAGTTTGGGAGACCCAGTACTTC.

The V gene is TRBV2, the J gene TRBJ2-1; the match to TRBD2 covers 9 bases. Germline CDR1 is SNHLY and CDR2 is FYNNEI. The CDR3 runs to 15 residues. The V gene end was trimmed by 8 bases and the J gene end by 0 bases; junction bases not matched to a gene: 5. The CDR3 bases are TGTGCCAGCCCCGGCGGGAGGGCCTCCTACAATGAGCAGTTCTTC. Protein: CASPGGRASYNEQFF.